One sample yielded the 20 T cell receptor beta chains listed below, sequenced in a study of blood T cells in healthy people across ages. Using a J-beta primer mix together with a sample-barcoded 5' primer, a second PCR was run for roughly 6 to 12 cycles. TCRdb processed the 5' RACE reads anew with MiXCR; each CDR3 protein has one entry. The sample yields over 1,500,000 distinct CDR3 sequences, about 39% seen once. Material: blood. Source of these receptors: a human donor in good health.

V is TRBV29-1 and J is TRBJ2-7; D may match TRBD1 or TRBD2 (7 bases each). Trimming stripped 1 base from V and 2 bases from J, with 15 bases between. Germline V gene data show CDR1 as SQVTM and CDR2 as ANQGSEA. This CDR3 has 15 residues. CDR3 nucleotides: TGCAGCGTTGAAGCAGGGGGGGAAAAGACCTACGAGCAGTACTTC. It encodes CSVEAGGEKTYEQYF.

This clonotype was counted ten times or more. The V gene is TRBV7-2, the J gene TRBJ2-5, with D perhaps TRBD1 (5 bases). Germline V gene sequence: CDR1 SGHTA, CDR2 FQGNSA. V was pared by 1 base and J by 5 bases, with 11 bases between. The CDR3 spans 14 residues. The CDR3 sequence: CASSLGGRLETQYF. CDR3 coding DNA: TGTGCCAGCAGCTTAGGGGGCAGGCTGGAGACCCAGTACTTC.

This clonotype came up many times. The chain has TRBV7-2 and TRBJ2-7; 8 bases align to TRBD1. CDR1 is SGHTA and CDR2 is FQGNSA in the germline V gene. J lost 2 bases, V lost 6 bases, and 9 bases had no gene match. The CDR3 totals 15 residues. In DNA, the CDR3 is TGTGCCAGCAGTTCGCCTGGGACAGGAGCCTACGAGCAGTACTTC. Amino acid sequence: CASSSPGTGAYEQYF.

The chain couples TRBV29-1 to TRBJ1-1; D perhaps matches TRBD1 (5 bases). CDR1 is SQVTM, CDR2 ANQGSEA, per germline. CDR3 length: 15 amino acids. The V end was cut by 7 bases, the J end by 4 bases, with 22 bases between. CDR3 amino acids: CSGYDRAMRGTEAFF. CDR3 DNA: TGCAGCGGATACGACAGAGCCATGAGGGGCACTGAAGCTTTCTTT.

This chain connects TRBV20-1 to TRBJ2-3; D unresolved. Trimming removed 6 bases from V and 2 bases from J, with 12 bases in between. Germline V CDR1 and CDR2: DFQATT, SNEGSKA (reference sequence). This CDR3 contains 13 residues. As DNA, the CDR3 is TGCAGTGCCACAATACCAAACACAGATACGCAGTATTTT. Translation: CSATIPNTDTQYF.

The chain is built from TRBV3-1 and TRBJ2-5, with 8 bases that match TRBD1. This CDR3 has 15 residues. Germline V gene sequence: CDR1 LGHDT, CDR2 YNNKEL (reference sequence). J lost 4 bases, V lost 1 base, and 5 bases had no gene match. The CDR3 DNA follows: TGTGCCAGCAGCCAAGCTTCTGACAGGGGAGAGACCCAGTACTTC. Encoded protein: CASSQASDRGETQYF.

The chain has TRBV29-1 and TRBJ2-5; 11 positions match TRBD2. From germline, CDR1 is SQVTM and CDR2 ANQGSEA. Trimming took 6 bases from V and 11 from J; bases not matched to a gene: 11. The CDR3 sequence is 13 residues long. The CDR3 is CSVTSGGGGEQYF. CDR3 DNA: TGCAGCGTCACTAGCGGGGGCGGCGGTGAGCAGTACTTC.

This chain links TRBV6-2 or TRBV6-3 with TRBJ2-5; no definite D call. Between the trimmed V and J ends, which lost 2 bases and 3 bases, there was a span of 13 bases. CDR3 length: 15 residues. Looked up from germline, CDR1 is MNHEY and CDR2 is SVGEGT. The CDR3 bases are TGTGCCAGCAGTTACCCTAGAGATAGTGAAGAGACCCAGTACTTC. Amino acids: CASSYPRDSEETQYF.

The CDR3 DNA reads as TGCGCCAGCGCCCTTCAGGGACAGGGATTCGATGAGCAGTTCTTC. It encodes CASALQGQGFDEQFF. The chain employs TRBV5-1 and TRBJ2-1; TRBD1 matches 9 bases. J gave up 8 bases and V 7 bases, and 13 bases lay outside the gene matches. This CDR3 has 15 residues. Germline-derived CDR1 and CDR2 are SGHRS and YFSETQ.

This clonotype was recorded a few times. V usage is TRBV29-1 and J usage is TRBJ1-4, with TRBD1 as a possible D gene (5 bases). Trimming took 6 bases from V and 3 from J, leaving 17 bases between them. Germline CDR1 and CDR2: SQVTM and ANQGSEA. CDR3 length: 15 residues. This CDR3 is CSVTTRDVANEKLFF. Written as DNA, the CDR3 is TGCAGCGTAACTACCCGGGACGTAGCTAATGAAAAACTGTTTTTT.

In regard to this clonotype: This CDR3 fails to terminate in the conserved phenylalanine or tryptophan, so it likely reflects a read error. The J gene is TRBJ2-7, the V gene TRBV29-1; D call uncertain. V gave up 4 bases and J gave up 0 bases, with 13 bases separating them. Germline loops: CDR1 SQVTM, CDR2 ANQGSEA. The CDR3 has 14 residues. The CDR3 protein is CSVAPRLGSYEQYL. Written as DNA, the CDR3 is TGCAGCGTTGCCCCCAGACTGGGCTCCTACGAGCAGTACCTC.

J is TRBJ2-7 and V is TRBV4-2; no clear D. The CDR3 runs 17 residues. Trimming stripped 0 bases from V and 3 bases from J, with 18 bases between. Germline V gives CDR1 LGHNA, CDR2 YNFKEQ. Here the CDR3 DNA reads TGTGCCAGCAGCCAAGATTCGGAAGGGTGGGCGTACTACGAGCAGTACTTC. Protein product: CASSQDSEGWAYYEQYF.

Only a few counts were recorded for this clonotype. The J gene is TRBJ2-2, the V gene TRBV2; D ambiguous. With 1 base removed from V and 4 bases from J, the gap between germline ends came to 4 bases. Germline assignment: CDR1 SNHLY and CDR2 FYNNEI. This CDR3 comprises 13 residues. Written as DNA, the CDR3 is TGTGCCAGCAGTGAAGAACCCACCGGGGAGCTGTTTTTT. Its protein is CASSEEPTGELFF.

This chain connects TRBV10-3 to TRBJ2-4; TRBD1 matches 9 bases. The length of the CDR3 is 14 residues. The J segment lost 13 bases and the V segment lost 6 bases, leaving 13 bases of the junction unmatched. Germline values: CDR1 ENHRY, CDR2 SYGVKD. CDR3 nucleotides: TGTGCCATCAGCGCCGGGACAGGGTTGAATGAGCAGTACTTC. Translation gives CAISAGTGLNEQYF.

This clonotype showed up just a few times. The CDR3 is CASSSAIDYGYTF. The DNA of the CDR3 is TGTGCCAGCAGCTCAGCGATAGACTATGGCTACACCTTC. V is TRBV7-9 and J is TRBJ1-2; D is unresolved. The CDR3 has 13 residues. V was cut by 4 bases and J by 3 bases, with 9 bases left in between. Germline V CDR1 and CDR2: SEHNR, FQNEAQ (reference sequence).

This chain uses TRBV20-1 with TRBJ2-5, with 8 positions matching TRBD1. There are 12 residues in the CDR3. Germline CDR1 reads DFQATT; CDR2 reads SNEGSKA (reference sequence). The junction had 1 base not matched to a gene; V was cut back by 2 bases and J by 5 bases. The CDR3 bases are TGCAGTGCTAGAAGACAGGGGGAGACCCAGTACTTC. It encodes CSARRQGETQYF.

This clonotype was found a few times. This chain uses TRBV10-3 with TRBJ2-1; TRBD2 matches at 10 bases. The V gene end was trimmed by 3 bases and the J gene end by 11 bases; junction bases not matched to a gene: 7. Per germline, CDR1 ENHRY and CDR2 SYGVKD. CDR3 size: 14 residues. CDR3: CAISESGGVGKQFF. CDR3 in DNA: TGTGCCATCAGTGAAAGCGGGGGGGTGGGTAAGCAGTTCTTC.

CDR3 bases: TGTGCCAGCAGCTACCGCGACAGGGGGTATAACAATGAGCAGTTCTTC. This gives the protein CASSYRDRGYNNEQFF. The rearrangement uses TRBV16 and TRBJ2-1, with TRBD1 identical over 9 bases. The CDR3 loop spans 16 amino acids. Germline lookup yields CDR1 KGHSY and CDR2 FQNENV. V gave up 5 bases and J gave up 5 bases; unmatched junction bases: 10.

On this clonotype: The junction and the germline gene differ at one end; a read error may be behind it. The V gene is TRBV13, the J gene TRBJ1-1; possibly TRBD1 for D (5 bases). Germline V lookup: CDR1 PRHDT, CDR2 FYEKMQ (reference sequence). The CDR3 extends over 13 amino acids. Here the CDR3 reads CASSLGERTEVFF. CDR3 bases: TGTGCCAGCAGTTTAGGGGAGAGGACTGAAGTTTTCTTT.

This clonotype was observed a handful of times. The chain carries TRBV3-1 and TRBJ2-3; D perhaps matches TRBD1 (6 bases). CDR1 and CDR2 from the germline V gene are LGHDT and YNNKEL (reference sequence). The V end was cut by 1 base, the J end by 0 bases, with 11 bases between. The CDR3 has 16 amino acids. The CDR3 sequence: CASSQVLQGSTDTQYF. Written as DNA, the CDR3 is TGTGCCAGCAGCCAAGTTTTACAGGGTAGCACAGATACGCAGTATTTT.